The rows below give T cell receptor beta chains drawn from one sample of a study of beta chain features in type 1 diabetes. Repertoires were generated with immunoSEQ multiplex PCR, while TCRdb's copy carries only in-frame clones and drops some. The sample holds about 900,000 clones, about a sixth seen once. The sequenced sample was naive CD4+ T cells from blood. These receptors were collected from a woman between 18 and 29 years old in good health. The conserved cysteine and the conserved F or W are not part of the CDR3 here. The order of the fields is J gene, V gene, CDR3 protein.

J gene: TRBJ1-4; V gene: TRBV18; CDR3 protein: ASSQGTDYILF
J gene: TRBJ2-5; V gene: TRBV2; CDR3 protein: ASRPGTGEETQY
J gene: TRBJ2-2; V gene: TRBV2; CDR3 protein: ASRKDRGYTGELF
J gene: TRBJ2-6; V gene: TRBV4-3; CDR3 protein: ASSQGLAGRAGANVLT
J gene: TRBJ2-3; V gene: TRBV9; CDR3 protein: ASSGGPGRGADTQY
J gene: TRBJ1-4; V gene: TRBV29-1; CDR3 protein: SVDSPLGEKLF
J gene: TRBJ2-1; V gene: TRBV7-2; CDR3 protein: ASSFLQDRTEQF
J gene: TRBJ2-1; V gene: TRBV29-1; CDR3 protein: SVEDLRGYRVNEQF
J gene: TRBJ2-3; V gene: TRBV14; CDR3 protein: ASSRDWADTQY
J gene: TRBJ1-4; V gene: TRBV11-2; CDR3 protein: ASSLIQGWNEKLF
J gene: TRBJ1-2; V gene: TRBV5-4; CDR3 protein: ASSSGQAYGYT
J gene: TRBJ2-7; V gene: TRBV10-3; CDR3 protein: AISARGRDEQY
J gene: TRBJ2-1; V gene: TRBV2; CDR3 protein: ASSDDRNEQF
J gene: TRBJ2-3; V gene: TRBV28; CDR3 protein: ASSLGLAPSTDTQY
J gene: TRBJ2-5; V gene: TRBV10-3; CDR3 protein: AISESIRTQETQY
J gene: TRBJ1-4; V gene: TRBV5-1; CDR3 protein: ASSLDIRANEKLF
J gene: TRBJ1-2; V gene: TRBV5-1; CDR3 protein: ASSLAQTNYGYT
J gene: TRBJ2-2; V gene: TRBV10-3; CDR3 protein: ATSGMAAGTGELF
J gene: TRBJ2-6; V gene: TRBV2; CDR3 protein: ASSESSSGANVLT
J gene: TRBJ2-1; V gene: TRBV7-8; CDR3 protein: ASSTAPPTGINEQF
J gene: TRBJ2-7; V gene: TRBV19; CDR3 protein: ASRVVDGASYEQY
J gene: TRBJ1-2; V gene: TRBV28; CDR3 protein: ASRDRDSYGYT
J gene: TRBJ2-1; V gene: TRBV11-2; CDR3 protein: ASSAKLAAGSGEQF
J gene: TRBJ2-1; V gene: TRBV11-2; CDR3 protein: ASSLALAGAGNEQF
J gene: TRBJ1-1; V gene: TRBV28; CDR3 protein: ASSLYSRKKANTEAF
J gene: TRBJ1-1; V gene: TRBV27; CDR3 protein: ASRDRRGTEAF
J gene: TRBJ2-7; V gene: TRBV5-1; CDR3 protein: ASSRLAGVGEQY
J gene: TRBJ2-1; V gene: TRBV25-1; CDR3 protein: ASETATGPNEQF
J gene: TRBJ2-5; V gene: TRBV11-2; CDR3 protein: ASSLRIMVETQY
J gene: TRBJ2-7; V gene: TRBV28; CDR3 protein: ASKGYEQY
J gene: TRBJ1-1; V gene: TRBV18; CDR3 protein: ASSRDRATLGTEAF
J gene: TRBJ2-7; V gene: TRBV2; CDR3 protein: ASTVTGGRPEQY
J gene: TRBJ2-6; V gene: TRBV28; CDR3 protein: ASSSGQGRSVLT
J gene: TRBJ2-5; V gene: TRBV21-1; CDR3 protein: ASSKGVLETQY
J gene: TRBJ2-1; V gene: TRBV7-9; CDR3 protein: ASSLLAGVGNEQF
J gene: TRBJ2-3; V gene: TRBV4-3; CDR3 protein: ASSHMGGTSGRIRSTDTQY
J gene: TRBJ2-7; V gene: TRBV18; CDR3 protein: ASSKGRTRFNEQY
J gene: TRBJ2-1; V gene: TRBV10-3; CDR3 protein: AISGLAGDEQF
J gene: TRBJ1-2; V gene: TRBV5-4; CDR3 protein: ASSPTGVYGYT
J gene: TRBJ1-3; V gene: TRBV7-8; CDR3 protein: ASSFLWTGSGNTIY
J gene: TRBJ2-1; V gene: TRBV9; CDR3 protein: ASSGERRGTSGRGEQF
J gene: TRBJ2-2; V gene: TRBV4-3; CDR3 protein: ASSQDLVAPGELF
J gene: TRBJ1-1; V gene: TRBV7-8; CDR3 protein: ASSLAGVVNTEAF
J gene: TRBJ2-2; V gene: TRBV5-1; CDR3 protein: ASSFQQGANTGELF
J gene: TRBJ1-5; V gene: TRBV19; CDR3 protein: ASSILRKIRSHPQPQH
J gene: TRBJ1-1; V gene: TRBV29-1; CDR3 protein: SATGQLNTEAF